This T cell receptor beta chain originates from a study of early T cells in non-severe SARS-CoV-2 infection (dated by TCRdb to the early 2020s). In the study overall: Because TCR sequencing relied on bulk RNA taken from unsorted whole blood, pairing of alpha and beta chains was not possible.

Notes on this clonotype: Its antigen has not been determined. No per-base quality is available; no much larger clone lies one base away.

The germline V gene provides CDR1 SGHRS and CDR2 YFSETQ. Measured from the cysteine to the phenylalanine, the CDR3 is 11 residues long. The only DNA kept is the CDR3, 33 bases in frame from the first base. Trimming costs V 7 bases and J 8 bases, and their ends lie 10 bases apart. Set within a cohort of healthcare workers in London, UK, this nested case-control study involved weekly PCR testing of nasopharyngeal swabs along with blood sampling. Between 23 and 31 March 2020, the week of the UK lockdown, healthcare workers were enrolled and then followed up weekly for as long as 16 weeks. Libraries were built with 5' RACE. TCRdb lists the instrument as NextSeq 500. To correct for sequencing error and PCR bias, the TCR library protocol tagged individual cDNA molecules with unique molecular identifiers. Sequencing covered both TCR alpha and beta chains, and within each sample the abundances of alpha and beta sequences were tightly co-correlated. From the authors' description of their analysis: Decombinator V4 was used to perform V gene, J gene and CDR3 annotation of TCR sequences. Expanded TCRs were defined as changing significantly between any two time points under a Poisson model with p below 0.0001. TCR abundances were normalised to the total number of TCRs sequenced per sample and were expressed as counts per million. TRAV1-2 paired with TRAJ12, TRAJ20 or TRAJ33 defined MAIT TCRs, while TRAV10 paired with TRAJ18 defined iNKT TCRs. VDJdb, accessed 1 November 2021, was searched for CMV, EBV and SARS-CoV-2 annotated TCRs, excluding TCRs annotated for multiple antigens. TCRdb cleaned the public reads at Q25 with fastp, built clones with MiXCR and kept in-frame beta chains. Each entry merges the rows of one CDR3 protein and shows their most common DNA and genes. The V and J calls were determined by TCRdb, not by the authors. The sample includes 50,000 to 75,000 distinct CDR3 sequences, with approximately 6.1% observed a single time. Clones ranked in the top ten supply roughly 3.5% of the sample.

Results the study describes overall, beyond this receptor: VDJdb matching was skewed toward anti-spike CD8 responses and likely underestimated virus-specific expansions, missing private and CD4 specificities.

This sample comprised whole blood, obtained at baseline. The sequence was obtained from an adult who was a healthcare worker with PCR-confirmed SARS-CoV-2 infection or an uninfected control (not recorded which). The chain couples TRBV5-1 to TRBJ2-1; the D gene is possibly TRBD2, with 6 bases matching. DNA sequence: TGCGCCAGCTTGCGGGGCGATGAGCAGTTCTTC. It is translated as CASLRGDEQFF. With the portions outside the CDR3 filled from the reference TRBV5-1 and TRBJ2-1 genes, the complete variable region becomes KAGVTQTPRYLIKTRGQQVTLSCSPISGHRSVSWYQQTPGQGLQFLFEYFSETQRNKGNFPGRFSGRQFSNSRSEMNVSTLELGDSALYLCASLRGDEQFFGPGTRLTVL.